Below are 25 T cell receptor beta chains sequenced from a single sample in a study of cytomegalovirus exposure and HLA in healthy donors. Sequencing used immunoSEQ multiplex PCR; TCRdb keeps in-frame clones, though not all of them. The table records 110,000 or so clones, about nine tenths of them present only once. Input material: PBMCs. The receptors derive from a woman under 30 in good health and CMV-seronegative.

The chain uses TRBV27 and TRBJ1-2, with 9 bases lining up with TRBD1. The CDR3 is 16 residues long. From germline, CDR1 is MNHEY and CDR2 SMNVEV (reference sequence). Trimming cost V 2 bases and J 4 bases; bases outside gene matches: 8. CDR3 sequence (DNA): TGTGCCAGCAGTTTACACCCGGGACAGGGTACCTATGGCTACACCTTC. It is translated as CASSLHPGQGTYGYTF.

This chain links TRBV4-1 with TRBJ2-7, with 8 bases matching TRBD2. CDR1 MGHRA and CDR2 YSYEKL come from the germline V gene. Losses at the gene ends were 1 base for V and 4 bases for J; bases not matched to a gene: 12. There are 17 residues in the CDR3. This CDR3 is CASSQVDLLAGYYEQYF. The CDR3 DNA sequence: TGCGCCAGCAGCCAAGTCGACCTTCTAGCGGGCTATTACGAGCAGTACTTC.

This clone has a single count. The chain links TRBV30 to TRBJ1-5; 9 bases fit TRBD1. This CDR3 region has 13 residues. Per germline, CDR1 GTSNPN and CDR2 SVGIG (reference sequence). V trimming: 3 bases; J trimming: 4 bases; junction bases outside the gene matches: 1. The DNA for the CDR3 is TGTGCCTGGAGGGGACAGGGAAATCAGCCCCAGCATTTT. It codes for CAWRGQGNQPQHF.

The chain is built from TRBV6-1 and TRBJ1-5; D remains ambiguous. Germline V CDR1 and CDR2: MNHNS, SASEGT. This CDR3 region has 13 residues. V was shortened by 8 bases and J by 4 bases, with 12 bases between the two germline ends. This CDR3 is CASGEGWNQPQHF. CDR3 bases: TGTGCCAGCGGGGAGGGCTGGAATCAGCCCCAGCATTTT.

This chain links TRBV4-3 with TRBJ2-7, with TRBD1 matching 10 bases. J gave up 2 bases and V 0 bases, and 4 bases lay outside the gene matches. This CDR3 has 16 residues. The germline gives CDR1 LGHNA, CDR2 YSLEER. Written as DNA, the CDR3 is TGCGCCAGCAGCCAAGAGGCCGGACAGGGGGCCTACGAGCAGTACTTC. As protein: CASSQEAGQGAYEQYF.

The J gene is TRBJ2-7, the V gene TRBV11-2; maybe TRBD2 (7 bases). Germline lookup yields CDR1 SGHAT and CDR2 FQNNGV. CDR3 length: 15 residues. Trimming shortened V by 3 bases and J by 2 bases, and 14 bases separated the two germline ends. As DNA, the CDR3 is TGTGCCAGCAGCTTCTCGCGGGGGACAACCTACGAGCAGTACTTC. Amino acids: CASSFSRGTTYEQYF.

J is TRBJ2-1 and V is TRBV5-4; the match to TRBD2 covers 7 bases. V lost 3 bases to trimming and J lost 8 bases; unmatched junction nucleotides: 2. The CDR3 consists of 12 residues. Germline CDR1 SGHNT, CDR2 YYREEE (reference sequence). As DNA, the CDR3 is TGTGCCAGCAGCTCGCTAGCGGATGAGCAGTTCTTC. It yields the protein CASSSLADEQFF.

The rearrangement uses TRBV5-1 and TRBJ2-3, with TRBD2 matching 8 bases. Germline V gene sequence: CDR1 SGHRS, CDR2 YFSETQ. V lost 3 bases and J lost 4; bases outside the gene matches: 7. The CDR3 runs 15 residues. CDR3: CASSWQRELPDTQYF. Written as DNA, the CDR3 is TGCGCCAGCAGCTGGCAGCGGGAGCTCCCAGATACGCAGTATTTT.

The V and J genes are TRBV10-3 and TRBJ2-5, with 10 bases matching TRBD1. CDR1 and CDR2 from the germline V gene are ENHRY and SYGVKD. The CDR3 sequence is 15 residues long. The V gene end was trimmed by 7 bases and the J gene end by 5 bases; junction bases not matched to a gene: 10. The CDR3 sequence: CAINAGTGVVETQYF. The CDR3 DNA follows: TGTGCCATCAATGCCGGGACAGGGGTTGTGGAGACCCAGTACTTC.

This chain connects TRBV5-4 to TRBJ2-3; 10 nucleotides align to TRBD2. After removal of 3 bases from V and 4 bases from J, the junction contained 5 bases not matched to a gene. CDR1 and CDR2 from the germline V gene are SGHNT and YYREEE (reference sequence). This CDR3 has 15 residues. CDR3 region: CASSSNLAGADTQYF. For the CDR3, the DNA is TGTGCCAGCAGCTCAAACCTAGCGGGGGCAGATACGCAGTATTTT.

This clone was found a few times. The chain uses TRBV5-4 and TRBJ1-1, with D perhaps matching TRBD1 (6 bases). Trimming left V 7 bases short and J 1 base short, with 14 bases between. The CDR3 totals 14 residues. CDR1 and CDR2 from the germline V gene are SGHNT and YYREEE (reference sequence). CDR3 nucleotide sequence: TGTGCCAGCCGAACCTTCAGGGGGAACACTGAAGCTTTCTTT. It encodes CASRTFRGNTEAFF.

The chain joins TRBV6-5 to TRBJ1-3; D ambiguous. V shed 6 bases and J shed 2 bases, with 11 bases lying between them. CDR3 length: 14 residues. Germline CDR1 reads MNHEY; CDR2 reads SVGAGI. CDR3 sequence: CASRPQVPGNTIYF. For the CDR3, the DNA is TGTGCCAGCAGACCGCAGGTCCCTGGAAACACCATATATTTT.

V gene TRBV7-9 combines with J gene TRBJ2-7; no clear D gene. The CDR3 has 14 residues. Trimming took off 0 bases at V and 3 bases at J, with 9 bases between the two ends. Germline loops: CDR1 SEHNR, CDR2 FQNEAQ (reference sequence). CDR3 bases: TGTGCCAGCAGCTTAGCGGGCAGGTTCTACGAGCAGTACTTC. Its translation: CASSLAGRFYEQYF.

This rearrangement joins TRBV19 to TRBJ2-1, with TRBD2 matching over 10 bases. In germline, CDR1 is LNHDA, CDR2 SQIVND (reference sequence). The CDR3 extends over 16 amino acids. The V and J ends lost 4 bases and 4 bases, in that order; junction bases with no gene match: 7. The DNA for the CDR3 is TGTGCCAGTAGTAACCCTCTAGCGGGAGATTACAATGAGCAGTTCTTC. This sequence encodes CASSNPLAGDYNEQFF.

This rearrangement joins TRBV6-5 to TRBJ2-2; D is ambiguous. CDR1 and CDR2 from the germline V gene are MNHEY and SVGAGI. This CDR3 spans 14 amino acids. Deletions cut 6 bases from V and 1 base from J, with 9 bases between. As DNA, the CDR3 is TGTGCCAGCAGGACTCAAGTGAACACCGGGGAGCTGTTTTTT. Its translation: CASRTQVNTGELFF.

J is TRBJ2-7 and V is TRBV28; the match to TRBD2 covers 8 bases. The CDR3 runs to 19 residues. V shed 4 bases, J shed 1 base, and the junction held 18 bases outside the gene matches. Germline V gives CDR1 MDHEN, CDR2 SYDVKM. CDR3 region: CASSSKYNLPSGLSYEQYF. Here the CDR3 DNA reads TGTGCCAGCAGTTCAAAATATAATCTCCCTAGCGGGCTTTCCTACGAGCAGTACTTC.

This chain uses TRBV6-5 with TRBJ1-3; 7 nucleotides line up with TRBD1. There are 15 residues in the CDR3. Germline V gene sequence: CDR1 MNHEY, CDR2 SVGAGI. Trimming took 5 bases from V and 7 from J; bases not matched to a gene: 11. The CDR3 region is CASSPQGGWRNTIYF. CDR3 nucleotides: TGTGCCAGCAGTCCCCAGGGGGGCTGGAGGAACACCATATATTTT.

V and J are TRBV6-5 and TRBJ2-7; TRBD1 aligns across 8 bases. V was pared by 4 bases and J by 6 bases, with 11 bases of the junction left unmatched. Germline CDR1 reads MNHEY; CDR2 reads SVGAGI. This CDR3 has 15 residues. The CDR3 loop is CASSSVPTGAGEQYF. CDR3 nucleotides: TGTGCCAGCAGTTCCGTCCCGACAGGGGCTGGCGAGCAGTACTTC.

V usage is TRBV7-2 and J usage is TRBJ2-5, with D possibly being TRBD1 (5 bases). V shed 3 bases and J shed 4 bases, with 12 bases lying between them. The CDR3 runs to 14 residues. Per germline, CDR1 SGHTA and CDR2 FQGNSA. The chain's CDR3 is CASSFISGRETQYF. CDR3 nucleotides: TGTGCCAGCAGCTTTATCTCAGGGCGAGAGACCCAGTACTTC. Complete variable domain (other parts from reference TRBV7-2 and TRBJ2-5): GAGVSQSPSNKVTEKGKDVELRCDPISGHTALYWYRQSLGQGLEFLIYFQGNSAPDKSGLPSDRFSAERTGGSVSTLTIQRTQQEDSAVYLCASSFISGRETQYFGPGTRLLVL.

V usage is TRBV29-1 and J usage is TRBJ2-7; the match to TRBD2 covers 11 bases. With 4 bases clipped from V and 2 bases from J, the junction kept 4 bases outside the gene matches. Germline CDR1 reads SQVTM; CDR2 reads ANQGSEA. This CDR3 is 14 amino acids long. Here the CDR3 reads CSVGLAGGTYEQYF. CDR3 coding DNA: TGCAGCGTTGGCCTAGCGGGAGGAACCTACGAGCAGTACTTC.

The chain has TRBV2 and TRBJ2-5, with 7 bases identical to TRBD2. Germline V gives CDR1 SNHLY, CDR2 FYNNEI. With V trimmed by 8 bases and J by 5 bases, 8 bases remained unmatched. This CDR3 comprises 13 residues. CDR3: CASVRDYHETQYF. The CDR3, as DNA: TGTGCCAGCGTAAGGGACTATCATGAGACCCAGTACTTC.

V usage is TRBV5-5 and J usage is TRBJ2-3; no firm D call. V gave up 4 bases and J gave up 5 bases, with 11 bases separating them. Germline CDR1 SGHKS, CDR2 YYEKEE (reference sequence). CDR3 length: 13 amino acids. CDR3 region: CASSQRLRDTQYF. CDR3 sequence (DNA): TGTGCCAGCAGCCAGCGTCTAAGAGATACGCAGTATTTT.

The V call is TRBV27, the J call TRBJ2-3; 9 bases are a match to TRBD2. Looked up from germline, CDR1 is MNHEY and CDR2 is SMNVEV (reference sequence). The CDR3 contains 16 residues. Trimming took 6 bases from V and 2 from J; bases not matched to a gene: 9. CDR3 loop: CASRPLAGDHTDTQYF. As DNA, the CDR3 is TGTGCCAGCAGGCCTTTAGCGGGAGACCACACAGATACGCAGTATTTT.

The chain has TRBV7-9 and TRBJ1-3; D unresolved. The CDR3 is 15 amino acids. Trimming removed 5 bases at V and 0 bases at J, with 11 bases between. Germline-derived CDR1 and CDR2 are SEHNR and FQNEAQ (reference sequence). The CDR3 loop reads CASSHPRDSGNTIYF. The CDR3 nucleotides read TGTGCCAGCAGCCATCCGCGGGACTCTGGAAACACCATATATTTT. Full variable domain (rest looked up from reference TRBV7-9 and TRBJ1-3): DTGVSQNPRHKITKRGQNVTFRCDPISEHNRLYWYRQTLGQGPEFLTYFQNEAQLEKSRLLSDRFSAERPKGSFSTLEIQRTEQGDSAMYLCASSHPRDSGNTIYFGEGSWLTVV.

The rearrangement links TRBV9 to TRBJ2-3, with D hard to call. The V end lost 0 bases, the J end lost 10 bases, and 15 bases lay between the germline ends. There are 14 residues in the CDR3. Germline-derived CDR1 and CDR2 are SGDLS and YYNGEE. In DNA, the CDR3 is TGTGCCAGCAGCGTAGAGGCGGAATACGTACCGCAGTATTTT. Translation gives CASSVEAEYVPQYF.